This TCR beta chain was found in a study of beta chain features in type 1 diabetes. This clone has at least ten counts. Germline V gene lookup returns CDR1 SGHNT and CDR2 YYREEE (reference sequence). Deletions cut 0 bases from V and 6 bases from J, with 22 bases between. CDR3 size: 17 residues. Isolated RNA was reverse transcribed in full, so expressed TCRB transcripts were sequenced. Read counts averaged around 3.6 million for samples of naive, central memory and regulatory T cells. Sequencing used immunoSEQ multiplex PCR; TCRdb keeps in-frame clones, though not all of them. The table shows roughly 300,000 clones, with 11% to 15% occurring only once.

The rearrangement joins TRBV5-4 to TRBJ2-7; perhaps D is TRBD1 or TRBD2 (5 bases each). Sequences were obtained from central memory CD4+ T cells from blood. This clonotype originated in a man aged 25 to 45 in good health. CDR3 nucleotide sequence: TGTGCCAGCAGCTTGGGAGGGACCAGGGTTCTATCGGCCGAGCAGTACTTC. This sequence encodes CASSLGGTRVLSAEQYF.